The 7 T cell receptor beta chains in this list originate from one sample, sequenced in a study of metastatic and nonmetastatic thyroid tumors (dated by TCRdb to the early 2020s). No patient had received any treatment before thyroid surgery. Library preparation employed PCR. Reads for this sample came from an Illumina HiSeq 4000. Through fastp at Q25 and MiXCR, TCRdb rebuilt clones from the public reads, retaining in-frame beta chains. The sample includes tens of thousands of clones, with 15% observed a single time. The ten largest clonotypes hold approximately 15% of the sample. Sequenced input: blood. The receptors stem from a male donor with papillary thyroid cancer or a benign thyroid nodule (not recorded which). Some clones in this sample may be carry-over from other donors' samples.

This clone was seen repeatedly, ten times or more. This chain uses TRBV5-1 with TRBJ2-7; possible D gene TRBD2, 5 bases. CDR1 and CDR2 (germline): SGHRS, YFSETQ. The CDR3 runs 14 residues. With 4 bases removed from V and 3 bases from J, the gap between germline ends came to 14 bases. The CDR3 DNA reads TGCGCCAGCAGCCTCGAGGGATTTCGCTACGAGCAGTACTTC. Its protein is CASSLEGFRYEQYF.

This clone came up many times. The rearrangement joins TRBV11-2 to TRBJ1-2, with 8 bases fitting TRBD1. This CDR3 has 17 residues. Looked up from germline, CDR1 is SGHAT and CDR2 is FQNNGV. Trimming removed 1 base from V and 3 bases from J; junction bases left unmatched: 10. This chain's CDR3 is CASSLVPGQGDHYGYTF. CDR3 nucleotides: TGTGCCAGCAGCTTAGTACCCGGACAGGGTGATCACTATGGCTACACCTTC.

This clone was observed a single time. The chain links TRBV3-1 to TRBJ2-2; D is perhaps TRBD2 (5 bases). V was cut by 2 bases and J by 9 bases, with 19 bases left in between. CDR1 LGHDT and CDR2 YNNKEL come from the germline V gene (reference sequence). CDR3 length: 16 amino acids. CDR3 nucleotides: TGTGCCAGCAGCCAACCGTCGTGGCGGACTCACTGGGAGCTGTTTTTT. Its protein is CASSQPSWRTHWELFF.

At least ten counts were recorded for this clone. CDR3 sequence (DNA): TGTGCCAGCAGCTTAGGCAGGCCTTACTATGGCTACACCTTC. This gives the protein CASSLGRPYYGYTF. V usage is TRBV7-9 and J usage is TRBJ1-2; D is undetermined. Germline values: CDR1 SEHNR, CDR2 FQNEAQ (reference sequence). The V end was cut by 1 base, the J end by 3 bases, with 9 bases between. The CDR3 spans 14 residues.

This clone was seen repeatedly, ten times or more. The chain carries TRBV18 and TRBJ2-7; D unresolved. The V gene lost 4 bases and the J gene lost 0 bases, with 10 bases spanning the gap. The CDR3 extends over 14 amino acids. In germline, CDR1 is KGHSH, CDR2 LQKENI. The CDR3 is CASSLIRSSYEQYF. The CDR3 DNA reads TGTGCCAGCTCACTAATAAGGAGCTCCTACGAGCAGTACTTC. Full variable domain (outside the CDR3, taken from reference TRBV18 and TRBJ2-7): NAGVMQNPRHLVRRRGQEARLRCSPMKGHSHVYWYRQLPEEGLKFMVYLQKENIIDESGMPKERFSAEFPKEGPSILRIQQVVRGDSAAYFCASSLIRSSYEQYFGPGTRLTVT.

In this sample, this clone turned up many times. The chain recombines TRBV9 with TRBJ1-5, with D maybe TRBD1 (5 bases). Germline CDR1 reads SGDLS; CDR2 reads YYNGEE. The CDR3 consists of 15 residues. V lost 2 bases and J 7 bases, leaving 16 bases between the germline ends. CDR3 in DNA: TGTGCCAGCAGCGTCCTCCCGACGGGGGGGCAGCCCCAGCATTTT. Protein sequence: CASSVLPTGGQPQHF.

This clone appeared many times. The chain employs TRBV30 and TRBJ2-7; D may be TRBD1 or TRBD2 (5 bases each). CDR3 length equals 16 residues. In germline, CDR1 is GTSNPN, CDR2 SVGIG (reference sequence). The V and J ends lost 1 base and 4 bases respectively, with 20 bases between them. The DNA for the CDR3 is TGTGCCTGGAGTGGCAAGGACACGGGGAAGGTGTACGAGCAGTACTTC. Protein: CAWSGKDTGKVYEQYF.